This TCR beta chain emerged from a study of identical twins. TCRdb reprocessed the 5' RACE reads with MiXCR, giving one entry per CDR3 protein. The data show 450,000 to 500,000 distinct CDR3 sequences, roughly an eighth seen once. The CDR3 extends over 18 amino acids. CDR1 and CDR2 (germline): SSHAT, FNYEAQ (reference sequence). On this clonotype: One end of the junction fails to match germline, which may point to a read error.

The same data also contributed to another study, on yellow fever vaccine responses in identical twins. As reported in that work: Convergence reportedly seemed to mark part of the twins' vaccine T cell response, with personalization marking the rest.

The chain carries TRBV7-7 and TRBJ2-5; 14 bases are a match to TRBD2. The sequence was collected from a woman under 30 in good health. The sequenced sample was CD4+ T cells sorted from blood. The CDR3 spells CASSPRLAGGPQSETQYF. For the CDR3, the DNA is TGTGCTAGCAGCCCCCGACTAGCGGGAGGGCCCCAAAGCGAGACCCAGTACTTC. The variable domain in full, with the rest retrieved from reference TRBV7-7 and TRBJ2-5, is GAGVSQSPRYKVTKRGQDVTLRCDPISSHATLYWYQQALGQGPEFLTYFNYEAQPDKSGLPSDRFSAERPEGSISTLTIQRTEQRDSAMYRCASSPRLAGGPQSETQYFGPGTRLLVL.